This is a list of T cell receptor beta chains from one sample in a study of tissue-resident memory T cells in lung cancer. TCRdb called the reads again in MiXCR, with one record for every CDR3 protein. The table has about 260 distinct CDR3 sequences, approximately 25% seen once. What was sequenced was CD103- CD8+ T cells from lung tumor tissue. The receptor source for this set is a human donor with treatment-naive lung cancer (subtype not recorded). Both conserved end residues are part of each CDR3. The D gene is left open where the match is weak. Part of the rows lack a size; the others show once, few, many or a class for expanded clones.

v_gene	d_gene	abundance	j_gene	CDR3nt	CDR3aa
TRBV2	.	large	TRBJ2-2	TGTGCCAGCAGTTTCCCAGTGACGCAGGGAAGGAACACCGGGGAGCTGTTTTTT	CASSFPVTQGRNTGELFF
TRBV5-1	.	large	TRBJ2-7	TGCGCCAGCAGCTTGGTTGGGTCGCACGAGCAGTACTTC	CASSLVGSHEQYF
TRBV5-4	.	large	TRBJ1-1	TGTGCCAGCAGCTTCCCCCAAGAGACCATGAACACTGAAGCTTTCTTT	CASSFPQETMNTEAFF
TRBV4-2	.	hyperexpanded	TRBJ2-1	TGTGCCAGCAGCCAAGAGGCCCTAGCTCAGAACAATGAGCAGTTCTTC	CASSQEALAQNNEQFF
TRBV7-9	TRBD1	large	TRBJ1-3	TGTGCCAGCAGCCCGTCGACAGGGCGCTCTGGAAACACCATATATTTT	CASSPSTGRSGNTIYF
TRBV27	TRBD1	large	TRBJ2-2	TGTGCCAGCAGTTTAATAGGGACAGGGTTGACCGGGGAGCTGTTTTTT	CASSLIGTGLTGELFF
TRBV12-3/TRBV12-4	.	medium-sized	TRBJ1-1	TGTGCCAGCAGCTCTCTGCGATTTCAGGGGACTGAAGCTTTCTTT	CASSSLRFQGTEAFF
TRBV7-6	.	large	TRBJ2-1	TGTGCCAGCAGCTCCCCCGCCCGTGAGCAGTTCTTC	CASSSPAREQFF
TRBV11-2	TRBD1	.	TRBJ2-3	TGTGCCAGCAGCCCAAAGACAGGGGGCAAAGATACGCAGTATTTT	CASSPKTGGKDTQYF
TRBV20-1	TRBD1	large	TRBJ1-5	TGCAGTGCTAGGGTCAAAGGGACAGGGGGTCATCAGCCCCAGCATTTT	CSARVKGTGGHQPQHF
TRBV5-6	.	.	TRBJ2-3	TGTGCCAGCAGCTTGGCGGGCGGCACAGATACGCAGTATTTT	CASSLAGGTDTQYF
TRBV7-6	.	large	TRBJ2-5	TGTGCCAGCAGCCCCCACGGCAGCCAAGAGACCCAGTACTTC	CASSPHGSQETQYF
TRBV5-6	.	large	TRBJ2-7	TGTGCCAGCAGCTTGGATGCAGGGGCCGCCTACGAGCAGTACTTC	CASSLDAGAAYEQYF
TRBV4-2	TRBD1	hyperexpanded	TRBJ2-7	TGTGCCAGCAGCCAAGATGGGACAGGGGCCTACGAGCAGTACTTC	CASSQDGTGAYEQYF
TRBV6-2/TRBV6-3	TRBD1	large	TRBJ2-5	TGTGCCAGCAGTTGGACAGGGGGCCAAGAGACCCAGTACTTC	CASSWTGGQETQYF
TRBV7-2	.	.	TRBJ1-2	TGTGCCAGCAGCTCAAATTTGATGAAAGAAGCAAAAGAGAACTATGGCTACACCTTC	CASSSNLMKEAKENYGYTF
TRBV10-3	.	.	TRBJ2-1	TGTGCCACCGTGGGTCTGCGGCGCTCCTACAATGAGCAGTTCTTC	CATVGLRRSYNEQFF
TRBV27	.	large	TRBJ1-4	TGTGCCAGCAGTTCTGTACAGGGTGCGAACCTCCCGGGGGAAAAACTGTTTTTT	CASSSVQGANLPGEKLFF
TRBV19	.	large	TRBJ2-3	TGTGCCAGTAGTATAACAGGCGTCCGCACAGATACGCAGTATTTT	CASSITGVRTDTQYF
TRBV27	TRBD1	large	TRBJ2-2	TGTGCCAGCAGTGCGGTGGGGACAGGACTCACCGGGGAGCTGTTTTTT	CASSAVGTGLTGELFF
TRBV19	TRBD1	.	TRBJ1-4	TGTGCCACCCAAAGGACAGGGGGTATCGCTAATGAAAAACTGTTTTTT	CATQRTGGIANEKLFF
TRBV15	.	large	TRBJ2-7	TGTGCCACCAGCAGAGGACTAGACGGTTACGAGCAGTACTTC	CATSRGLDGYEQYF
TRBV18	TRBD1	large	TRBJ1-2	TGTGCCAGCTCACCAGGGGGACAGGGGACGGTTAACTATGGCTACACCTTC	CASSPGGQGTVNYGYTF
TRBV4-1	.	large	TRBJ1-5	TGCGCCAGCAGCCAAGACCAGCCAAGATATAGCAATCAGCCCCAGCATTTT	CASSQDQPRYSNQPQHF
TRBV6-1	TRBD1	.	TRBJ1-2	TGTGCCAGCAGGACTGGAGGGGACAGGGGGTATGGCTACACCTTC	CASRTGGDRGYGYTF